This T cell receptor (beta chain) was recorded in a study of T-cell reconstitution after alpha-beta-depleted transplantation in children (dated by TCRdb to 2016 to 2018). Broadly, across the study: Using TCR repertoire profiling, the study quantitatively followed how T-cell immune reconstitution unfolded in children after TCRalphabeta/CD19-depleted allogeneic hematopoietic cell transplantation. Findings and caveats that apply to the study as a whole: In some patients, high TCRbeta diversity at day 60 was attributed to recipient T cells and intrathymic progenitors that had survived conditioning. Hyperexpanded clone frequencies declined over subsequent months; after one year, T-cell counts and TCRbeta diversity were mostly attributed to newly produced T cells. About two months after transplant, the apparently early recovery of alphabetaT-cell counts reportedly depended on just several hundred clones that had expanded rapidly and came from non-depleted graft cells.

To note about this clonotype: Its antigen has not been determined. Base qualities are not provided; no much larger clone lies one nucleotide away.

The library came from PCR. Sequencing took place on an Illumina HiSeq 2500. TCR library preparation used molecular barcoding, with unique molecular identifiers applied to normalize quantification of the TCRbeta repertoire. Clones were called with MiXCR by TCRdb after fastp trimmed the public reads at Q25, and only in-frame beta chains were retained. Rows are unified per CDR3 protein, each entry keeping the most common DNA and genes. The sample yields about a million distinct CDR3 sequences; about 31% were counted once. Approximately 30% of the sample rests with the top ten. Sample treatment or condition, as interpreted from the label and publication: allogeneic hematopoietic cell transplantation with graft depleted of TCRalphabeta T cells and CD19 B cells. Transplant recipients were children who received TCRalphabeta/CD19-depleted allogeneic hematopoietic cell grafts. V and J are trimmed by 1 base and 8 bases, and the gene matches miss 12 bases of the junction. Based on the germline V gene, the CDR1 and CDR2 sequences are SGHTA and FQGNSA. Inclusive of the bounding cysteine and phenylalanine, the CDR3 is 16 residues long. CDR3 DNA only is kept here, 48 bases in frame from base 1.

The rearranged chain carries TRBV7-2 and TRBJ1-2; 8 nucleotides in the junction match TRBD1. This clonotype originated in a boy under two years old who had a stem cell transplant for SCID, so the T cells may come from the graft donor. Here the sequenced sample was PBMCs, mostly from graft donor cells, taken 360 days after TCRalphabeta/CD19-depleted stem cell transplant. The CDR3 protein: CASSLEGARTGIGYTF. The nucleotide sequence reads TGTGCCAGCAGCTTAGAAGGGGCCAGGACAGGGATAGGCTACACCTTC.